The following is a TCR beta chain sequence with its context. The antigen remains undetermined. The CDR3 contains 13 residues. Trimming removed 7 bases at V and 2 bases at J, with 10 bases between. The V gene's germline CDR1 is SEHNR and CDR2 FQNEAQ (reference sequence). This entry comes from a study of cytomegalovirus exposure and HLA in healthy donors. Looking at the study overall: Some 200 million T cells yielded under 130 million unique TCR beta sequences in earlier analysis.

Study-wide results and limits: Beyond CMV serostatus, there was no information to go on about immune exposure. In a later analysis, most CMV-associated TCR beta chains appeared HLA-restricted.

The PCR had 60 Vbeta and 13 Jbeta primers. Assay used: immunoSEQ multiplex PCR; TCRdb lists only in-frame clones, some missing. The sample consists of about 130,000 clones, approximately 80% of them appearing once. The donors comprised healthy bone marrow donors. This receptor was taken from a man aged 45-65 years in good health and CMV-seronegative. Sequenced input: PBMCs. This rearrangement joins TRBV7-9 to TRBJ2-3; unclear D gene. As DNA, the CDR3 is TGTGCCAGCATCCCTTTTTTCACAGATACGCAGTATTTT. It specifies CASIPFFTDTQYF.